A selection of T cell receptor beta chains follows, all from one sample in a study of T-cell reconstitution after alpha-beta-depleted transplantation in children. TCRdb itself ran the PCR reads through MiXCR, one entry per CDR3 protein. The profile covers hundreds of thousands of distinct CDR3 sequences, with roughly a tenth appearing a single time and about 4.2% taken by the ten largest. The source material was PBMCs from the stem cell graft donor, sampled from the stem cell graft. These receptors were taken from a human donor who donated a stem cell graft to a child with acute myeloid leukemia. CDR3s include the opening cysteine and the closing phenylalanine or tryptophan. Each record gives: CDR3 protein, CDR3 DNA, J gene, clone size, D gene, V gene. D genes are given only for firm matches. The size of a clone is reported for some rows only, either as once, few or many, or as a class for expanded clones.

CASRPGDTGELFF | TGCGCCAGCCGGCCGGGGGACACCGGGGAGCTGTTTTTT | TRBJ2-2 | few | NA | TRBV5-1
CASSLDFALEYNEQFF | TGCGCCAGCAGCTTGGACTTTGCGTTGGAATACAATGAGCAGTTCTTC | TRBJ2-1 | NA | NA | TRBV5-1
CASSLVGQGPRETQYF | TGTGCCAGCAGTTTAGTAGGTCAGGGGCCAAGGGAGACCCAGTACTTC | TRBJ2-5 | many | NA | TRBV12-3/TRBV12-4
CSARDGWRDRHTQYF | TGCAGTGCTAGAGATGGATGGCGGGACCGCCATACGCAGTATTTT | TRBJ2-3 | NA | NA | TRBV20-1
CSARFFYTDTQYF | TGCAGTGCTAGATTCTTCTACACAGATACGCAGTATTTT | TRBJ2-3 | many | NA | TRBV20-1
CAISRSGDRFYEQYF | TGTGCCATCAGTAGGTCTGGGGACAGATTCTACGAGCAGTACTTC | TRBJ2-7 | NA | TRBD1 | TRBV10-3
CSARDLSWNSQPQHF | TGCAGTGCTAGAGATCTCAGTTGGAATAGTCAGCCCCAGCATTTT | TRBJ1-5 | many | NA | TRBV20-1
CASSPRGFSYNEQFF | TGTGCCAGCAGCCCTAGGGGGTTCTCCTACAATGAGCAGTTCTTC | TRBJ2-1 | many | NA | TRBV14
CASSQWSTHALF | TGTGCCAGCAGCCAATGGTCGACTCATGCGCTCTTC | TRBJ2-1 | many | NA | TRBV16
CSASVSGTDTQYF | TGCAGTGCATCCGTCTCTGGCACAGATACGCAGTATTTT | TRBJ2-3 | NA | NA | TRBV20-1
CASSLRASGAYEQYF | TGCGCCAGCAGCTTGCGGGCTAGCGGAGCCTACGAGCAGTACTTC | TRBJ2-7 | many | TRBD2 | TRBV5-1
CAWREGGSTDTQYF | TGTGCCTGGAGGGAGGGAGGGAGCACAGATACGCAGTATTTT | TRBJ2-3 | NA | TRBD2 | TRBV30
CASATGGYGYTF | TGTGCCAGCGCGACCGGGGGCTATGGCTACACCTTC | TRBJ1-2 | few | NA | TRBV25-1
CASSQSGDDQPQHF | TGTGCCAGCAGCCAATCAGGGGATGATCAGCCCCAGCATTTT | TRBJ1-5 | NA | NA | TRBV4-2
CSARDTGHEQYF | TGCAGTGCTAGAGATACCGGCCACGAGCAGTACTTC | TRBJ2-7 | many | NA | TRBV20-1
CSARVGVVGDTQYF | TGCAGTGCTAGAGTCGGGGTTGTTGGCGATACGCAGTATTTT | TRBJ2-3 | few | NA | TRBV20-1
CASSLGNEANEQFF | TGCGCCAGCAGCTTGGGAAATGAAGCGAATGAGCAGTTCTTC | TRBJ2-1 | many | NA | TRBV5-1
CASSPRGHSYEQYF | TGTGCCAGCAGCCCGAGGGGGCACTCCTACGAGCAGTACTTC | TRBJ2-7 | many | TRBD1 | TRBV7-2
CASSYSDRGPYGYTF | TGTGCCAGCAGTTACTCGGACAGGGGGCCCTATGGCTACACCTTC | TRBJ1-2 | NA | TRBD1 | TRBV6-5
CSAGYTDTQYF | TGCAGTGCTGGTTACACAGATACGCAGTATTTT | TRBJ2-3 | few | NA | TRBV20-1
CASAGGPREQYF | TGTGCCAGCGCGGGAGGGCCAAGGGAGCAGTACTTC | TRBJ2-7 | many | TRBD2 | TRBV12-3/TRBV12-4
CASSQESAGGPYNEQFF | TGTGCCAGCAGCCAAGAATCAGCGGGAGGGCCCTACAATGAGCAGTTCTTC | TRBJ2-1 | few | TRBD2 | TRBV14
CASSWGQGAIGELFF | TGTGCCAGCAGCTGGGGACAGGGGGCTATCGGGGAGCTGTTTTTT | TRBJ2-2 | few | TRBD1 | TRBV7-8
CASSLQTGGEAFF | TGTGCCAGCAGCCTACAGACAGGGGGCGAAGCTTTCTTT | TRBJ1-1 | NA | TRBD1 | TRBV7-3
CASSSRQFSYNEQFF | TGTGCCAGCAGCTCTCGACAGTTCTCCTACAATGAGCAGTTCTTC | TRBJ2-1 | NA | NA | TRBV5-8
CASSLRTSGSILTNYEQYF | TGTGCCAGCAGTCTACGGACTAGCGGGAGCATACTGACTAACTACGAGCAGTACTTC | TRBJ2-7 | few | TRBD2 | TRBV3-1
CASSQSGTSGLQETQYF | TGCGCCAGCAGCCAGTCCGGGACTAGCGGGCTACAAGAGACCCAGTACTTC | TRBJ2-5 | NA | TRBD2 | TRBV4-3
CASSPLPGTSVDTQYF | TGTGCCAGCAGTCCCCTCCCCGGGACTAGTGTAGATACGCAGTATTTT | TRBJ2-3 | NA | TRBD2 | TRBV27
CASGAPGGLKAFF | TGTGCCAGCGGTGCGCCTGGTGGCTTGAAAGCTTTCTTT | TRBJ1-1 | NA | NA | TRBV28
CSAEEAPTDTQYF | TGCAGCGCCGAAGAGGCTCCCACAGATACGCAGTATTTT | TRBJ2-3 | NA | NA | TRBV29-1
CSVLKGGEETQYF | TGCAGCGTTCTTAAGGGGGGGGAAGAGACCCAGTACTTC | TRBJ2-5 | many | NA | TRBV29-1
CAICESRGAGEAFF | TGTGCCATCTGTGAGTCCCGGGGCGCGGGGGAAGCTTTCTTT | TRBJ1-1 | once | NA | TRBV10-3
CASSPGTGGGEAFF | TGCGCCAGCAGCCCGGGGACAGGGGGAGGTGAAGCTTTCTTT | TRBJ1-1 | many | TRBD1 | TRBV4-3
CASSLRPTPSETQYF | TGTGCCAGCAGTCTCCGACCAACCCCGTCGGAGACCCAGTACTTC | TRBJ2-5 | few | NA | TRBV27
CASAREGGAKNIQYF | TGTGCCAGCGCCCGCGAAGGGGGCGCCAAAAACATTCAGTACTTC | TRBJ2-4 | few | TRBD1 | TRBV9
CSAKGLGPGELFF | TGCAGTGCTAAGGGACTAGGCCCCGGGGAGCTGTTTTTT | TRBJ2-2 | many | TRBD2 | TRBV20-1
CATSDWTSGSPYNEQFF | TGTGCCACCAGTGACTGGACTAGCGGGAGTCCGTACAATGAGCAGTTCTTC | TRBJ2-1 | NA | TRBD2 | TRBV24-1
CASTRTLTDTQYF | TGTGCCAGCACGCGGACCCTCACAGATACGCAGTATTTT | TRBJ2-3 | many | NA | TRBV7-9
CASRGDSRNTGELFF | TGTGCCAGCAGAGGGGACAGTAGGAACACCGGGGAGCTGTTTTTT | TRBJ2-2 | NA | TRBD1 | TRBV6-5
CASSQGSVREQFF | TGTGCCAGCAGCCAGGGCTCGGTCAGGGAGCAGTTCTTC | TRBJ2-1 | many | NA | TRBV7-2
CAISPGQGGEKLFF | TGTGCCATCAGTCCGGGACAGGGAGGAGAAAAACTGTTTTTT | TRBJ1-4 | NA | TRBD1 | TRBV10-3